This passage covers 24 T cell receptor beta chains from one sample sequenced in a study of shared clonotypes between healthy human individuals. Naivety among CD8 cells was defined by CD45RO negativity and positive CCR7 selection, thereby excluding terminally differentiated effector memory CD45RA+ cells. Sequenced by immunoSEQ multiplex PCR; TCRdb stores in-frame clones only, minus some. The sample carries about 2.2 million clones, roughly 91% recorded once. The sample comprised naive CD8+ T cells from PBMCs. Receptors originate from a man aged 18 to 35 in good health. Some clones in this sample may be carry-over from other donors' samples.

This chain joins TRBV4-1 and TRBJ1-2, with D possibly matching TRBD1 (5 bases). The CDR3 length is 13 residues. Germline lookup yields CDR1 MGHRA and CDR2 YSYEKL. V was shortened by 3 bases and J by 8 bases, with 13 bases between the two germline ends. The CDR3 sequence: CASSQVGAPGYTF. The CDR3 DNA follows: TGCGCCAGCAGCCAGGTAGGGGCGCCGGGCTACACCTTC.

In its sample, this clone was seen a few times. In DNA form, the CDR3 reads TGTGCCAGCAGCGCCTATGGGCTGGACACTGAAGCTTTCTTT. Protein: CASSAYGLDTEAFF. The V and J genes are TRBV9 and TRBJ1-1; D remains ambiguous. Trimming took off 3 bases at V and 3 bases at J, with 12 bases between the two ends. The CDR3 covers 14 residues. The V gene's germline CDR1 is SGDLS and CDR2 YYNGEE. Using reference TRBV9 and TRBJ1-1 for the parts outside the CDR3, the full variable domain is DSGVTQTPKHLITATGQRVTLRCSPRSGDLSVYWYQQSLDQGLQFLIQYYNGEERAKGNILERFSAQQFPDLHSELNLSSLELGDSALYFCASSAYGLDTEAFFGQGTRLTVV.

This chain joins TRBV9 and TRBJ1-1; D gene uncertain. The CDR3 totals 15 residues. CDR1 is SGDLS and CDR2 is YYNGEE in the germline V gene. V lost 0 bases and J lost 1, with 10 bases in between. CDR3 region: CASSVDKGANTEAFF. CDR3 sequence (DNA): TGTGCCAGCAGCGTAGATAAGGGCGCGAACACTGAAGCTTTCTTT.

The chain has TRBV28 and TRBJ2-7; TRBD1 aligns across 7 bases. Looked up from germline, CDR1 is MDHEN and CDR2 is SYDVKM. With 8 bases clipped from V and 0 bases from J, the junction kept 7 bases outside the gene matches. This CDR3 spans 14 amino acids. CDR3 region: CASLGDSSSYEQYF. The CDR3 region has the DNA TGTGCCAGCTTGGGGGACAGCAGCTCCTACGAGCAGTACTTC. Based on the CDR3 plus reference TRBV28 and TRBJ2-7, the full variable domain is DVKVTQSSRYLVKRTGEKVFLECVQDMDHENMFWYRQDPGLGLRLIYFSYDVKMKEKGDIPEGYSVSREKKERFSLILESASTNQTSMYLCASLGDSSSYEQYFGPGTRLTVT.

This clone was picked up one time. This sequence joins TRBV4-1 and TRBJ2-2, with no clear D. Trimming took off 0 bases at V and 3 bases at J, with 5 bases between the two ends. CDR3 size: 14 residues. Germline-derived CDR1 and CDR2 are MGHRA and YSYEKL. CDR3 protein: CASSQDLYTGELFF. The DNA for the CDR3 is TGCGCCAGCAGCCAAGATTTGTACACCGGGGAGCTGTTTTTT.

The V call is TRBV4-1, the J call TRBJ1-3; 10 bases agree with TRBD1. Trimming at V came to 1 base and at J to 3 bases, leaving 3 bases not matched to a gene. CDR1 MGHRA and CDR2 YSYEKL come from the germline V gene. The CDR3 consists of 16 residues. The CDR3 protein is CASSQGDRGIGNTIYF. CDR3 DNA sequence: TGCGCCAGCAGCCAAGGGGACAGGGGTATTGGAAACACCATATATTTT.

The DNA of the CDR3 is TGTGCCAGCAGTTCTCCTCGCGGTACCTGGTACAACGAGCAGTACTTC. It is translated as CASSSPRGTWYNEQYF. V is TRBV28 and J is TRBJ2-7; D gene ambiguous. V gave up 4 bases and J gave up 5 bases, with 21 bases separating them. The V gene's germline CDR1 is MDHEN and CDR2 SYDVKM. The CDR3 contains 16 residues. The full variable domain, rest sourced from reference TRBV28 and TRBJ2-7, is DVKVTQSSRYLVKRTGEKVFLECVQDMDHENMFWYRQDPGLGLRLIYFSYDVKMKEKGDIPEGYSVSREKKERFSLILESASTNQTSMYLCASSSPRGTWYNEQYFGPGTRLTVT.

This clone occurred a few times. This CDR3 is CASSLAPRGLNTEAFF. The CDR3 coding sequence is TGTGCCAGCAGTTTGGCCCCCCGGGGTCTGAACACTGAAGCTTTCTTT. The chain links TRBV28 to TRBJ1-1; D call uncertain. The CDR3 loop spans 16 amino acids. The germline V gene has CDR1 MDHEN and CDR2 SYDVKM. The V and J ends lost 3 bases and 0 bases respectively, with 14 bases between them. The variable domain in full, with the rest retrieved from reference TRBV28 and TRBJ1-1, is DVKVTQSSRYLVKRTGEKVFLECVQDMDHENMFWYRQDPGLGLRLIYFSYDVKMKEKGDIPEGYSVSREKKERFSLILESASTNQTSMYLCASSLAPRGLNTEAFFGQGTRLTVV.

V is TRBV2 and J is TRBJ2-6; D not certain. Germline V gives CDR1 SNHLY, CDR2 FYNNEI. This CDR3 contains 18 residues. Between the trimmed V and J ends, which lost 8 bases and 0 bases, there was a span of 20 bases. The CDR3 region is CASGGPRSTPSGANVLTF. DNA for the CDR3: TGTGCCAGCGGTGGGCCTAGATCCACTCCCTCTGGGGCCAACGTCCTGACTTTC. The variable domain in full, completed from reference TRBV2 and TRBJ2-6, reads EPEVTQTPSHQVTQMGQEVILRCVPISNHLYFYWYRQILGQKVEFLVSFYNNEISEKSEIFDDQFSVERPDGSNFTLKIRSTKLEDSAMYFCASGGPRSTPSGANVLTFGAGSRLTVL.

This chain joins TRBV4-2 and TRBJ2-7, with D perhaps assigned TRBD1 or TRBD2 (5 bases each). The CDR3 spans 14 residues. Germline V gene data show CDR1 as LGHNA and CDR2 as YNFKEQ. Trimming removed 6 bases at V and 3 bases at J, with 15 bases between. Here the CDR3 DNA reads TGTGCCAGCAGAGGGGACGGAGCCCACTACGAGCAGTACTTC. Amino acids: CASRGDGAHYEQYF.

V gene TRBV7-6 combines with J gene TRBJ2-5; 8 bases are a match to TRBD1. The J segment lost 7 bases and the V segment lost 6 bases, leaving 13 bases of the junction unmatched. The CDR3 is 15 residues long. Germline values: CDR1 SGHVS, CDR2 FNYEAQ. CDR3 region: CASRLTTGALGTQYF. CDR3 in DNA: TGTGCCAGCAGGCTGACGACAGGGGCCCTCGGGACCCAGTACTTC.

This chain connects TRBV25-1 to TRBJ2-7; no firm D call. The germline V gene has CDR1 MGHDK and CDR2 SYGVNS. CDR3 length: 13 amino acids. Trimming removed 6 bases from V and 3 bases from J, with 12 bases in between. Here the CDR3 DNA reads TGTGCCAGCAGCAAAATTCGTAACTACGAGCAGTACTTC. It encodes CASSKIRNYEQYF.

The rearrangement uses TRBV2 and TRBJ2-4; 7 bases line up with TRBD1. V lost 6 bases and J lost 8; bases outside the gene matches: 4. CDR3 length: 12 residues. Germline V CDR1 and CDR2: SNHLY, FYNNEI. The chain's CDR3 is CASRFTGDIQYF. The CDR3 DNA is TGTGCCAGCAGATTCACAGGGGACATTCAGTACTTC. The variable domain in full, with the rest retrieved from reference TRBV2 and TRBJ2-4, is EPEVTQTPSHQVTQMGQEVILRCVPISNHLYFYWYRQILGQKVEFLVSFYNNEISEKSEIFDDQFSVERPDGSNFTLKIRSTKLEDSAMYFCASRFTGDIQYFGAGTRLSVL.

The chain links TRBV7-3 to TRBJ2-1; the D is unclear. Germline assignment: CDR1 SGHTA and CDR2 FQGTGA. Trimming pared 5 bases from V and 8 bases from J, leaving 13 bases between. The CDR3 covers 13 residues. CDR3 loop: CASSPLGGDEQFF. The CDR3 DNA is TGTGCCAGCAGCCCCCTGGGTGGGGATGAGCAGTTCTTC.

The CDR3 loop is CASSFIWGTGGTDTQYF. CDR3 bases: TGTGCCAGCAGCTTTATTTGGGGGACAGGGGGTACAGATACGCAGTATTTT. The rearrangement uses TRBV11-2 and TRBJ2-3; 11 nucleotides line up with TRBD1. CDR1 SGHAT and CDR2 FQNNGV come from the germline V gene. V lost 3 bases to trimming and J lost 3 bases; unmatched junction nucleotides: 8. This CDR3 is 17 amino acids long.

This clone was detected once. The chain combines TRBV9 with TRBJ2-7, with TRBD1 matching 10 bases. The V segment lost 3 bases and the J segment 0 bases; nucleotides outside the gene matches: 6. The CDR3 spans 16 residues. In germline, CDR1 is SGDLS, CDR2 YYNGEE. The CDR3 is CASSGRQGADSYEQYF. CDR3 DNA: TGTGCCAGCAGCGGCCGACAGGGGGCGGACTCCTACGAGCAGTACTTC.

As for this clone: In the same sample, other DNA sequences code for this CDR3. The rearrangement links TRBV11-2 to TRBJ2-7; D is unclear. Germline assignment: CDR1 SGHAT and CDR2 FQNNGV. V was clipped by 1 base and J by 1 base, with 8 bases between them. The CDR3 length is 14 residues. CDR3 loop: CASSLVGPSYEQYF. The CDR3 nucleotides are TGTGCCAGCAGCTTAGTAGGACCATCCTACGAGCAGTACTTC.

This clone was detected only once. The CDR3 DNA sequence: TGTGCCAGCATCGGAACAGGGTGGAACACTGAAGCTTTCTTT. This codes for CASIGTGWNTEAFF. This chain links TRBV5-4 with TRBJ1-1; D is perhaps TRBD1 (6 bases). CDR1 is SGHNT, CDR2 YYREEE, per germline (reference sequence). There are 14 residues in the CDR3. Trimming removed 6 bases from V and 1 base from J, with 13 bases in between.

This chain links TRBV6-1 with TRBJ1-2; D uncertain. The germline V and J ends were trimmed by 1 base and 2 bases, with 5 bases remaining between them. The CDR3 length is 13 residues. Germline lookup yields CDR1 MNHNS and CDR2 SASEGT. Here the CDR3 DNA reads TGTGCCAGCAGTGAAGTCGGGAACTATGGCTACACCTTC. Translating it yields CASSEVGNYGYTF.

For the CDR3, the DNA is TGTGCCACCAGCCTCAGCTGGGCCGCCGCCGATTACGAGCAGTACTTC. As protein: CATSLSWAAADYEQYF. This rearrangement joins TRBV15 to TRBJ2-7; D remains unclear. The CDR3 is 16 residues long. Trimming shortened V by 5 bases and J by 4 bases, and 21 bases separated the two germline ends. The germline V gene has CDR1 LNHNV and CDR2 YYDKDF (reference sequence).

The genes are TRBV6-5 and TRBJ1-1; TRBD1 might be the D (5 bases). The germline gives CDR1 MNHEY, CDR2 SVGAGI. The CDR3 totals 13 residues. V was pared by 6 bases and J by 2 bases, with 10 bases between. The CDR3 loop is CASSPTVNTEAFF. The CDR3, as DNA: TGTGCCAGCAGCCCGACAGTTAACACTGAAGCTTTCTTT.

There are a few counts of this clone. The V call is TRBV6-1, the J call TRBJ1-1, with D possibly TRBD1 on 6 matching bases. The CDR3 runs 12 residues. The ends were cut back, 4 bases at V and 8 bases at J, with 11 bases in the middle. The germline V gene encodes CDR1 MNHNS and CDR2 SASEGT. CDR3 bases: TGTGCCAGCAGTGCGTACAGGGAGGAAGCTTTCTTT. Protein sequence: CASSAYREEAFF.

A single count supports this clone. The chain is built from TRBV7-2 and TRBJ2-2; 15 positions agree with TRBD2. Germline-derived CDR1 and CDR2 are SGHTA and FQGNSA. The ends lost 8 bases at V and 4 bases at J; junction bases unmatched: 14. This CDR3 contains 19 residues. CDR3 DNA sequence: TGTGCCAGCGTAGAAAGGACTAGCGGGAGGGCCGGTGGCACCGGGGAGCTGTTTTTT. Translated, it gives CASVERTSGRAGGTGELFF.

This clone was seen at least ten times. The chain recombines TRBV15 with TRBJ2-2; 7 bases line up with TRBD2. The CDR3 totals 18 residues. Germline V gives CDR1 LNHNV, CDR2 YYDKDF (reference sequence). V lost 0 bases, J lost 1 base, and 8 bases stayed unmatched. The CDR3 reads CATSRDDARELNTGELFF. DNA for the CDR3: TGTGCCACCAGCAGAGATGATGCGCGGGAGTTGAACACCGGGGAGCTGTTTTTT.